This entry concerns a single T cell receptor beta chain. The antigen is unknown. These data are taken from a study of T cell responses to AZD1222 COVID-19 vaccine. For the study at large: The study pooled second doses at about 4 or about 12 weeks.

Findings and caveats of the study: Spike-wide coverage was observed for vaccine-associated CD4 TCRs, with dominant responses at 160-218 and 743-854.

Trimming cost V 2 bases and J 3 bases; bases outside gene matches: 6. Germline V gene data show CDR1 as MNHEY and CDR2 as SMNVEV (reference sequence). The CDR3 loop spans 15 amino acids. This table comes from immunoSEQ multiplex PCR, and its TCRdb copy is limited to in-frame clones, with some not included. The sample yields 150,000 to 200,000 clones, 90% to 95% seen once. Here the sequenced sample was peripheral blood, taken on day 0 of AZD1222 vaccination. The TCR sequence derives from an adult in good health. The chain links TRBV27 to TRBJ1-1, with 7 bases identical to TRBD1. The CDR3 sequence: CASSLVRQGDTEAFF. As DNA, the CDR3 is TGTGCCAGCAGTTTAGTCCGACAGGGAGACACTGAAGCTTTCTTT.